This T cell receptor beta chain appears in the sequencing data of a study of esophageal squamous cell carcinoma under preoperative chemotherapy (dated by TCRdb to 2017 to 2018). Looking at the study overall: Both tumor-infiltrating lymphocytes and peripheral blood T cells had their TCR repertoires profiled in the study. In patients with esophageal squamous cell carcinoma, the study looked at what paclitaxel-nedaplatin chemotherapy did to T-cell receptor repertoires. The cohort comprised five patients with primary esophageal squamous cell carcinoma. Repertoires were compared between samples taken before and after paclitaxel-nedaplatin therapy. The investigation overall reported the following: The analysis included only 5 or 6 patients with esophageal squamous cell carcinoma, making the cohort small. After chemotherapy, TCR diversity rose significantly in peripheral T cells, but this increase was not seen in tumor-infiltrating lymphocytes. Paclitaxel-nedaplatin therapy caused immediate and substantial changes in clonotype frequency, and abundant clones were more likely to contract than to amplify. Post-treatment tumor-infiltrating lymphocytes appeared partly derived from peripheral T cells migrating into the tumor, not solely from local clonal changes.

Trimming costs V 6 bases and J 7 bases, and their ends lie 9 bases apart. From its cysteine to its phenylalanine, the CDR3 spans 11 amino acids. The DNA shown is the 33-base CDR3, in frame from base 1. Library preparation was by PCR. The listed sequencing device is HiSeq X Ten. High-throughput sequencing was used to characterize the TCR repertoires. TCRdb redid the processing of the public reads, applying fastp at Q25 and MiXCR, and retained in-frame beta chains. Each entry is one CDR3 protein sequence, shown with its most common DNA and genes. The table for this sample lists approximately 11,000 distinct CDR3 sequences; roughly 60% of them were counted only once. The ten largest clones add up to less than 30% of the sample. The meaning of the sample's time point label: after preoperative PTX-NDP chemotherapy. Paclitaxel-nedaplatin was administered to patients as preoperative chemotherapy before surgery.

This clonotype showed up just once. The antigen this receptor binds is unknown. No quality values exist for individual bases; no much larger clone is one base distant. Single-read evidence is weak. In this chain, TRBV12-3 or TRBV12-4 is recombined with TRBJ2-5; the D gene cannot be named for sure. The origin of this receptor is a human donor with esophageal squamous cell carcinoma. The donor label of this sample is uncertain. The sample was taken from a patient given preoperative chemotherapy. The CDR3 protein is CASRSYRTQYF. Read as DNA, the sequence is TGTGCCAGCAGGTCCTATAGGACCCAGTACTTC.